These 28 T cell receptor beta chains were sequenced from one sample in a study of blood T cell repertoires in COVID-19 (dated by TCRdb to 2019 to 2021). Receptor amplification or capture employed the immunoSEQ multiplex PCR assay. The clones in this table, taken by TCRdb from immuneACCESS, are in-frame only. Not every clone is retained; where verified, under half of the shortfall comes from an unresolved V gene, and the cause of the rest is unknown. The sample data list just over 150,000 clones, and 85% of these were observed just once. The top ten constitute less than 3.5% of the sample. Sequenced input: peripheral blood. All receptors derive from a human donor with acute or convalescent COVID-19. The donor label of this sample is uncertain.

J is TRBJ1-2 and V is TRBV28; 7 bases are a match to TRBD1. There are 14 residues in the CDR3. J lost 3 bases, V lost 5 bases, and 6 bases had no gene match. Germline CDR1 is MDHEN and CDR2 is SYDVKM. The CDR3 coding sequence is TGTGCCAGCAGTCCCTCGGACAGGTACTATGGCTACACCTTC. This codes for CASSPSDRYYGYTF.

DNA for the CDR3: TGTGCCAGCAGCGGAGGACAGGGAGCCATTCAGTACTTC. Amino acids: CASSGGQGAIQYF. The V and J genes are TRBV5-4 and TRBJ2-4; TRBD1 matches 8 bases. From germline, CDR1 is SGHNT and CDR2 YYREEE (reference sequence). The CDR3 consists of 13 residues. After removal of 4 bases from V and 9 bases from J, the junction contained 6 bases not matched to a gene.

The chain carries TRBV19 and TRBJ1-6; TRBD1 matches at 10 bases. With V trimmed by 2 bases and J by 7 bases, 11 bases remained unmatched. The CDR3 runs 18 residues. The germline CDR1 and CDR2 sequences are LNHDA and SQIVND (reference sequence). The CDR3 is CASSIFQFGTGDNSPLHF. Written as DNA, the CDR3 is TGTGCCAGTAGTATATTCCAGTTCGGGACAGGGGACAATTCACCCCTCCACTTT.

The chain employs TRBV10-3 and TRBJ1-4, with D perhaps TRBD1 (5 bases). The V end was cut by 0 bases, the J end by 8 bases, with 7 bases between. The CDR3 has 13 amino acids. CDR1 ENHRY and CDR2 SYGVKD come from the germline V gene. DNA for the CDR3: TGTGCCATCAGTGAGTCGGGGCGGGAAAAACTGTTTTTT. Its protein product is CAISESGREKLFF.

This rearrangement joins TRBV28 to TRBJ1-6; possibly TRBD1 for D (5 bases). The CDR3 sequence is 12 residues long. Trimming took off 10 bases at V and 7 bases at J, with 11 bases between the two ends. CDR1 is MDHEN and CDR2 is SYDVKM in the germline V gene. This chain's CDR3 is CATLTENSPLHF. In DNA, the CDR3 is TGTGCCACCCTGACAGAGAATTCACCCCTCCACTTT.

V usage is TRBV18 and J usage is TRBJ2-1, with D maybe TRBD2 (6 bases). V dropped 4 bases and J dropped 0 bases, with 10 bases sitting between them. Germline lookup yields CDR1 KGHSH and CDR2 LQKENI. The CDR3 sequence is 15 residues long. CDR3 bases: TGTGCCAGCTCACTTTCGGAGGGCTCCTACAATGAGCAGTTCTTC. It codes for CASSLSEGSYNEQFF. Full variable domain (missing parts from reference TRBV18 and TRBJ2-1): NAGVMQNPRHLVRRRGQEARLRCSPMKGHSHVYWYRQLPEEGLKFMVYLQKENIIDESGMPKERFSAEFPKEGPSILRIQQVVRGDSAAYFCASSLSEGSYNEQFFGPGTRLTVL.

The CDR3 region is CATRQPLYGYTF. The CDR3 DNA is TGTGCCACCCGACAGCCACTCTATGGCTACACCTTC. This chain connects TRBV28 to TRBJ1-2; perhaps TRBD1 as D (5 bases). V was clipped by 10 bases and J by 4 bases, with 13 bases between them. Germline-derived CDR1 and CDR2 are MDHEN and SYDVKM. This CDR3 comprises 12 residues.

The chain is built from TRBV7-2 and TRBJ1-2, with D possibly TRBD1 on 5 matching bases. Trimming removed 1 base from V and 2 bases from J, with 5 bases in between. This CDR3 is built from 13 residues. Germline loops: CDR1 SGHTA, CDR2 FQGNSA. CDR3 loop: CASSLGQNYGYTF. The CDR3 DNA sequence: TGTGCCAGCAGCTTAGGACAGAACTATGGCTACACCTTC. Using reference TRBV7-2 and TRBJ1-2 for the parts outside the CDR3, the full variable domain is GAGVSQSPSNKVTEKGKDVELRCDPISGHTALYWYRQSLGQGLEFLIYFQGNSAPDKSGLPSDRFSAERTGGSVSTLTIQRTQQEDSAVYLCASSLGQNYGYTFGSGTRLTVV.

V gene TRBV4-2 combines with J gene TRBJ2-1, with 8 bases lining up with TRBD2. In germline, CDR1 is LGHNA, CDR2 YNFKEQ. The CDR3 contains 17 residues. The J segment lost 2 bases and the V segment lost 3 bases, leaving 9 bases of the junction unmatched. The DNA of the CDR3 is TGTGCCAGCAGCCAGGATCACCGGGGGGGGACCTACAATGAGCAGTTCTTC. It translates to CASSQDHRGGTYNEQFF.

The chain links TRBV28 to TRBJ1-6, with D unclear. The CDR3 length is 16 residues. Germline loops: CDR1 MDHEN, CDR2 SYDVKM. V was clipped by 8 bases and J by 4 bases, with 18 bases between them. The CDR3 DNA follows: TGTGCCAGCGTAGGGCCCACCAGCGGGTATAATTCACCCCTCCACTTT. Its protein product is CASVGPTSGYNSPLHF.

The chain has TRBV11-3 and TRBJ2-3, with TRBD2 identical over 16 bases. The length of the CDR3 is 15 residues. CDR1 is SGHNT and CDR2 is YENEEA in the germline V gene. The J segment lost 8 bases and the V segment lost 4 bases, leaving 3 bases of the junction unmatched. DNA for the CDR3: TGTGCCAGCAGCTCGGGACTAGCGGGGGGGTTTACGCAGTATTTT. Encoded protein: CASSSGLAGGFTQYF.

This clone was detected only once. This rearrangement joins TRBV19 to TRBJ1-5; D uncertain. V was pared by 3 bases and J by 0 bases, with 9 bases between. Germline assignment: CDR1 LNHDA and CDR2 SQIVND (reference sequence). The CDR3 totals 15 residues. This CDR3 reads CASSIRSYSNQPQHF. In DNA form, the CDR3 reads TGTGCCAGTAGTATTCGATCCTATAGCAATCAGCCCCAGCATTTT.

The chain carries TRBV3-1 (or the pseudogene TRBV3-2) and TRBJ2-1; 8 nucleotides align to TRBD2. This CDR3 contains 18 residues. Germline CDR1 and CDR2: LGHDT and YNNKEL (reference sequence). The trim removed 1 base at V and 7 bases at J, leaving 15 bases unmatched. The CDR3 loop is CASSQGPRGGTQGNEQFF. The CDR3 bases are TGTGCCAGCAGCCAAGGACCTCGCGGGGGGACCCAGGGGAATGAGCAGTTCTTC.

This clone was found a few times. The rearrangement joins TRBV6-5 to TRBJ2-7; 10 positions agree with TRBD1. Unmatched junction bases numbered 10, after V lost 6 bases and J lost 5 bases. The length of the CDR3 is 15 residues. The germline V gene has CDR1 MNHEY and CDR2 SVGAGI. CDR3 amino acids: CASRNVGQGSDEQYF. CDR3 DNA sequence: TGTGCCAGCAGAAACGTGGGACAGGGGTCCGACGAGCAGTACTTC.

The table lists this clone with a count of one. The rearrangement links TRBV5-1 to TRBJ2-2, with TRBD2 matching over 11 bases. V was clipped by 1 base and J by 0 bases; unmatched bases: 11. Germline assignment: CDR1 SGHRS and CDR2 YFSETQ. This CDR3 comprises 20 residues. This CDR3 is CASSLSRTSGGPTNTGELFF. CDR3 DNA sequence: TGCGCCAGCAGCTTGAGTAGAACTAGCGGGGGCCCTACGAACACCGGGGAGCTGTTTTTT.

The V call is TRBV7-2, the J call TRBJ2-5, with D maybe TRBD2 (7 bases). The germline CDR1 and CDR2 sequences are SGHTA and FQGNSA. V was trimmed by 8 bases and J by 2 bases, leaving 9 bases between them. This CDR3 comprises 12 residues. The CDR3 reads CASGGAQETQYF. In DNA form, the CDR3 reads TGTGCCAGCGGGGGGGCTCAAGAGACCCAGTACTTC. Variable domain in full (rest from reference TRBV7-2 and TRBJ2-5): GAGVSQSPSNKVTEKGKDVELRCDPISGHTALYWYRQSLGQGLEFLIYFQGNSAPDKSGLPSDRFSAERTGGSVSTLTIQRTQQEDSAVYLCASGGAQETQYFGPGTRLLVL.

The CDR3 is CASSQDLQANEKLFF. The CDR3 DNA sequence: TGTGCCAGCAGCCAAGATCTCCAGGCTAATGAAAAACTGTTTTTT. This sequence joins TRBV3-1 (or the pseudogene TRBV3-2) and TRBJ1-4, with no clear D. The CDR3 runs 15 residues. CDR1 is LGHDT and CDR2 is YNNKEL in the germline V gene (reference sequence). V was pared by 0 bases and J by 3 bases, with 8 bases between.

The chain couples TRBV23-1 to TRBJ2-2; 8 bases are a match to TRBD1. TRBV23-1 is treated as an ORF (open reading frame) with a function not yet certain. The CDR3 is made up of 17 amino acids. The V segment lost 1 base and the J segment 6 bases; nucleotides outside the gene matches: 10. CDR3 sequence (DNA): TGCGCCAGCAGTCAATTCCGGCAGGGGGCGCTCTCCGGGGAGCTGTTTTTT. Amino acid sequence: CASSQFRQGALSGELFF.

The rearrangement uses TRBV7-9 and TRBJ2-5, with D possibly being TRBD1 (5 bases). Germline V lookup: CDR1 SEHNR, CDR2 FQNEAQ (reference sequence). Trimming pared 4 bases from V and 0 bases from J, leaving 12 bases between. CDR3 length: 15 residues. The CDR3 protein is CASSSFPGYQETQYF. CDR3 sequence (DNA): TGTGCCAGCAGCTCCTTCCCAGGGTACCAAGAGACCCAGTACTTC.

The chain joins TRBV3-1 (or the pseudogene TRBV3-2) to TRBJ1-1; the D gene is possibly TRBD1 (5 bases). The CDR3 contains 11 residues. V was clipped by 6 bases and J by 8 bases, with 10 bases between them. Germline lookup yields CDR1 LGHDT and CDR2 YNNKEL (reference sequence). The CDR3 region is CASSRAGEAFF. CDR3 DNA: TGTGCCAGCAGTCGCGCAGGGGAAGCTTTCTTT.

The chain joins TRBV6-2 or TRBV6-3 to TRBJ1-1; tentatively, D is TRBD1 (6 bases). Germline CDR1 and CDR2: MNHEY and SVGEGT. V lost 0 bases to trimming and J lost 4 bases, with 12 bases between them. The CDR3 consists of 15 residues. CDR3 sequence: CASSYSNRVGTEAFF. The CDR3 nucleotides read TGTGCCAGCAGTTACTCCAACAGGGTAGGCACTGAAGCTTTCTTT.

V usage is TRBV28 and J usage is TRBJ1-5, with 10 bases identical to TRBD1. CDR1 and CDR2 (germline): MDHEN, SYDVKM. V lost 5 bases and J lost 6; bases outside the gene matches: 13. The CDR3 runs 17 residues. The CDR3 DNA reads TGTGCCAGCAGTCCCTCCCGGACAGGGGGTTCGGGTCAGCCCCAGCATTTT. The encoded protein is CASSPSRTGGSGQPQHF.

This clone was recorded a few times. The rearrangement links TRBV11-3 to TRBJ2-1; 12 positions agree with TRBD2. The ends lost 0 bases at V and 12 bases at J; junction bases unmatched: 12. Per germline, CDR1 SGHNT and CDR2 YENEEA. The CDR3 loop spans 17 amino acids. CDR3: CASSLDRASGGAAGQFF. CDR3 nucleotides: TGTGCCAGCAGCTTAGATCGTGCTAGCGGGGGGGCTGCAGGGCAGTTCTTC.

CDR3 residues: CASTRVGTLTYNEQFF. Here the CDR3 DNA reads TGTGCCAGTACCCGGGTGGGGACTCTCACCTACAATGAGCAGTTCTTC. The chain has TRBV19 and TRBJ2-1, with TRBD2 as a possible D gene (6 bases). The CDR3 covers 16 residues. Germline CDR1 and CDR2: LNHDA and SQIVND (reference sequence). Trimming stripped 7 bases from V and 2 bases from J, with 18 bases between.

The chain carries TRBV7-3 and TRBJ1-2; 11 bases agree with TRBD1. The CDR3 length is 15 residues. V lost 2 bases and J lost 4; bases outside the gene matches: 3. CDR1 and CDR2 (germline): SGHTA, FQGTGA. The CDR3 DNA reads TGTGCCAGCAGCTTAGGGACAGGGGGTATCTATGGCTACACCTTC. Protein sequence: CASSLGTGGIYGYTF.

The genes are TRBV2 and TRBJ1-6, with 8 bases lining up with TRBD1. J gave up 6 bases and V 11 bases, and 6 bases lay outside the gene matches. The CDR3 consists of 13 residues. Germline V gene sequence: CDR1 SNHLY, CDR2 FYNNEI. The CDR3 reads CAGRQGPNSPLHF. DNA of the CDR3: TGTGCCGGGAGACAGGGGCCTAATTCACCCCTCCACTTT.

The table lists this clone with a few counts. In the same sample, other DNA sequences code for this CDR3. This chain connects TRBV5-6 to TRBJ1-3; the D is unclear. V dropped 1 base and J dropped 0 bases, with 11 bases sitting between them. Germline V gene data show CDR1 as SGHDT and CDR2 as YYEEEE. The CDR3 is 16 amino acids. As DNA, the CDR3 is TGTGCCAGCAGCTTGCGCGGACTACGCTCTGGAAACACCATATATTTT. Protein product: CASSLRGLRSGNTIYF.

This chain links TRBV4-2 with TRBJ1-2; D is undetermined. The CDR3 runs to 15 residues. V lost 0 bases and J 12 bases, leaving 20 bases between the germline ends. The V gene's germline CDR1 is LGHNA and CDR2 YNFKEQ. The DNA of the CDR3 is TGTGCCAGCAGCCAAGATCTTCCGGCAGCCCGAGGCCACACCTTC. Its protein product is CASSQDLPAARGHTF.